This T cell receptor beta chain appears in the sequencing data of a study of OX40 agonist ivuxolimab in advanced cancers. Turning to the study itself: Treatment of patients was with ivuxolimab, an agonistic anti-OX40 (CD134) antibody. While on treatment, patients had intravenous ivuxolimab at 0.01 to 10 mg/kg every 2 weeks. Findings and limits, study-wide: The authors did not determine the antigen specificity of the expanded peripheral T cells. Clonal expansion was among the lowest in partial responders at 0.1-3.0 mg/kg, especially CD8+.

Data came from immunoSEQ multiplex PCR; TCRdb stores just in-frame clones and leaves some out. The sample lists more than 60,000 clones; around 89% were seen once. CDR3 size: 11 residues. V shed 3 bases and J shed 2 bases, with 1 base lying between them. Germline lookup yields CDR1 SGHTA and CDR2 FQGNSA. Of note for this clone: Its target is not known.

This clonotype was obtained from an adult with an advanced solid tumor such as melanoma, head and neck, liver or kidney cancer. Source: CD4+ or CD8+ T cells sorted from blood, taken in a trial of the OX40 agonist ivuxolimab. V is TRBV7-2 and J is TRBJ2-5; D remains unclear. In DNA form, the CDR3 reads TGTGCCAGCAGCTTGCAAGAGACCCAGTACTTC. Translating gives CASSLQETQYF.